Listed here is a single T cell receptor (beta chain). No antigen is known for it. The data belong to a study of radiotherapy plus CTLA-4 blockade in lung cancer. V was cut by 4 bases and J by 0 bases, with 8 bases left in between. The CDR3 consists of 15 residues. Germline lookup yields CDR1 SGDLS and CDR2 YYNGEE. Study-level results: Early shifts in blood T cell clones, with interferon-beta, reportedly predicted response best.

Produced via immunoSEQ multiplex PCR; TCRdb's table is partial and in-frame only. The sample consists of about 49,000 clones, approximately 90% of them appearing once. The sequences come from peripheral blood, collected from a patient treated with radiotherapy plus ipilimumab. The chain has TRBV9 and TRBJ2-6, with D hard to call. This clonotype was sampled from a human donor with non-small cell lung cancer whose response to radiotherapy plus ipilimumab could not be evaluated. CDR3: CASSPRSSGANVLTF. The CDR3 region has the DNA TGTGCCAGCAGCCCCAGAAGCTCTGGGGCCAACGTCCTGACTTTC.